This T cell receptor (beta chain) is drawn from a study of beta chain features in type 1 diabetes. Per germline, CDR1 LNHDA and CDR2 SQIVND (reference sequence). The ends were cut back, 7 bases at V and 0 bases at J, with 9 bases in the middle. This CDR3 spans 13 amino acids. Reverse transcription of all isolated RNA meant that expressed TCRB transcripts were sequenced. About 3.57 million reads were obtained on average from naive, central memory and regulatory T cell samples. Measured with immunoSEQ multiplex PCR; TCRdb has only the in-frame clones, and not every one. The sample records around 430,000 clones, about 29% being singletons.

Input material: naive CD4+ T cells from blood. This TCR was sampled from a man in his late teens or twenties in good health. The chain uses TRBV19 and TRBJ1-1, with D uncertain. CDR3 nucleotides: TGTGCCAGTACCGCACACATGAACACTGAAGCTTTCTTT. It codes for CASTAHMNTEAFF.